This entry concerns a single T cell receptor (beta chain). Its antigen is not known. Genomic DNA, the template, was used for profiling of the TCR beta VDJ and CDR3. Each CDR3 protein gets one entry after TCRdb re-called the reads with MiXCR. In the table there are under 350,000 distinct CDR3 sequences, roughly 61% of which are singletons. J gave up 7 bases and V 2 bases, and 6 bases lay outside the gene matches. This CDR3 is 15 amino acids long. Germline values: CDR1 SEHNR, CDR2 FQNEAQ (reference sequence). Patients picked for sequencing had shown CD8+CD57+ cell expansion detected by flow cytometry. Each patient had severe acquired aplastic anemia. This sample was included in a study of CD8+CD57+ T cells in acquired aplastic anemia. Study in general: The DNA of sorted CD4+ and CD8+ cells averaged about 3 ug.

Findings of the study overall: About 30 shared CD8+ CDR3s appeared highly expressed within patients' immunodominant clones. No significant patient-versus-control difference appeared in CD8+ Simpson's diversity.

This TCR was recovered from a human donor with aplastic anemia. This chain joins TRBV7-9 and TRBJ2-1; 9 bases map to TRBD1. Sequencing used sorted CD4+, CD8+, or CD8+CD57+ T cells (not recorded which) from PBMCs. The CDR3 here is CASSLTGTGLNEQFF. The CDR3 DNA sequence: TGTGCCAGCAGCTTAACGGGGACAGGGTTAAATGAGCAGTTCTTC.